This T cell receptor (beta chain) derives from a study of OX40 agonist ivuxolimab in advanced cancers. Overall study: Dosing consisted of intravenous ivuxolimab at 0.01 to 10 mg/kg every 2 weeks. A diagnosis of hepatocellular carcinoma, melanoma, renal cell or head and neck cancer was present in dose-escalation patients. Partial responses were seen in three patients, one with hepatocellular carcinoma and two with cutaneous melanoma.

Data came from immunoSEQ multiplex PCR; TCRdb stores just in-frame clones and leaves some out. The table lists under 55,000 clones, roughly 80% of them singletons. Note on this clone: Antigen unknown.

CDR1 is LNHDA and CDR2 is SQIVND in the germline V gene (reference sequence). The length of the CDR3 is 13 residues. The ends lost 5 bases at V and 16 bases at J; junction bases unmatched: 9. Study-level results: CD8+ T cells averaged more expanded clones than CD4+.

The material was CD4+ or CD8+ T cells sorted from blood, obtained in a trial of the OX40 agonist ivuxolimab. The origin of this receptor is an adult with an advanced solid tumor such as melanoma, head and neck, liver or kidney cancer. The V gene is TRBV19, the J gene TRBJ1-5, with TRBD1 identical over 12 bases. The CDR3 DNA reads as TGTGCCAGTAGTCAATTCCGGGACAGGGGGCCTCATTTT. Amino acids: CASSQFRDRGPHF.